These T cell receptor beta chains were read from a single sample in a study of T cell clonotyping in hematopoietic cell transplantation. The table came from immunoSEQ multiplex PCR; TCRdb's copy has only in-frame clones and leaves some out. Of about 27,000 clones listed, 60% to 80% are singletons. Source: peripheral blood mononuclear cells, taken before stem cell transplant. The receptors were gathered from a man in his forties or fifties with myelodysplastic syndrome. Some clones in this sample may be carry-over from other donors' samples. The CDR3 runs from the conserved cysteine through the conserved F or W. The D gene is left open where the match is weak. Size tells how often a clone was seen (once, few, many) or the class of an expanded clone, and some rows leave it out.

j_gene,d_gene,abundance,v_gene,CDR3nt,CDR3aa
TRBJ1-6,-,-,TRBV6-6,TGTGCCAGCAGTCTCCTAATTCGTAATTCACCCCTCCACTTT,CASSLLIRNSPLHF
TRBJ2-1,-,-,TRBV6-5,TGTGCCAGCAGTATGGTGGCAGGGGAATTTGAGCAGTTCTTC,CASSMVAGEFEQFF
TRBJ2-7,TRBD2,few,TRBV30,TGCGGGACTAGCGCCATGGTGGGGTCCTACGAGCAGTACTTC,CGTSAMVGSYEQYF
TRBJ1-1,-,-,TRBV14,TGTGCCAGCAGCCAAGATGAGGTGACTGAAGCTTTCTTT,CASSQDEVTEAFF
TRBJ1-2,-,few,TRBV25-1,TGTGCCAGCAGTGGCTGGGGCAGGGCAGCTTATGGCTACACCTTC,CASSGWGRAAYGYTF
TRBJ1-5,-,-,TRBV6-5,TGTGCCAGCAGCCTCGGGGCAAGTCAGCCCCAGCATTTT,CASSLGASQPQHF
TRBJ1-1,-,-,TRBV30,TGTGCCTGGAGTATTATGGCCCGGACTGAAGCTTTCTTT,CAWSIMARTEAFF
TRBJ1-2,TRBD1,few,TRBV9,TGTGCCAGCAGCGTCGACAGGGGGGGACCCATTTACACCTTC,CASSVDRGGPIYTF
TRBJ1-2,TRBD1,-,TRBV30,TGTGCCTGGATGGCAGGGGGCTATGGCTACACCTTC,CAWMAGGYGYTF
TRBJ1-1,-,-,TRBV27,TGTGCCAGCAGTTTATCGTGGGGGAACACTGAAGCTTTCTTT,CASSLSWGNTEAFF
TRBJ2-7,TRBD2,-,TRBV7-2,TGTGCCAGCAGCAACTTAGCGGGACACTCCTTC,CASSNLAGHSF
TRBJ2-3,-,few,TRBV11-2,TGTGCCAGCAGCACCCAGACTGGTCGTGATACGCAGTATTTT,CASSTQTGRDTQYF
TRBJ1-6,-,few,TRBV30,TGTGCCTGGGGTTCCATAGGAAATTCACCCCTCCACTTT,CAWGSIGNSPLHF
TRBJ1-5,-,-,TRBV10-3,TGTGCCACCCAACAGGGCAATCAGCCCCAGCATTTT,CATQQGNQPQHF
TRBJ1-6,-,medium-sized,TRBV25-1,TGTGCCAGCAGTGTCGGGACACGGGGTTCACCCCTCCACTTT,CASSVGTRGSPLHF
TRBJ1-6,TRBD1,-,TRBV7-9,TGTGCCAGCAGCTTTTATGGCCAGGGGGACAATTCACCCCTCCACTTT,CASSFYGQGDNSPLHF
TRBJ1-5,-,-,TRBV27,TGTGCCAGCAGTTTACTAGGGATTAATCAGCCCCAGCATTTT,CASSLLGINQPQHF
TRBJ2-7,-,-,TRBV15,TGTGCCATCGGGGTGGGATACGAGCAGTACTTC,CAIGVGYEQYF
TRBJ2-3,-,-,TRBV30,TGTGCCTGGAGGCCCAAATCTCCAGATACGCAGTATTTT,CAWRPKSPDTQYF
TRBJ2-5,-,-,TRBV27,TGTGCCAGCAGTTTATCGGGGACATTTTCCCGAGAGACCCAGTACTTC,CASSLSGTFSRETQYF
TRBJ1-5,TRBD1,-,TRBV7-2,TGTGCCAGCAGCCGGGACAGGGTGAATCAGCCCCAGCATTTT,CASSRDRVNQPQHF
TRBJ2-1,-,-,TRBV6-1,TGTGCCAGTCCAAATCTAAGGGGCTCCTACAATGAGCAGTTCTTC,CASPNLRGSYNEQFF
TRBJ2-5,-,-,TRBV6-5,TGTGCCAGCAGTTTCAACCAAGAGACCCAGTACTTC,CASSFNQETQYF
TRBJ2-7,-,-,TRBV30,TGTGCCTGGAGTGGGGGAGACGAGCAGTACTTC,CAWSGGDEQYF
TRBJ1-2,-,-,TRBV30,TGTGCCTGGAGTGGGACAGTCAATGGCTACACCTTC,CAWSGTVNGYTF
TRBJ2-7,TRBD2,-,TRBV28,TGTGCCAGCAGTACCACTAGCGGGGGTTTCTACGAGCAGTACTTC,CASSTTSGGFYEQYF
TRBJ1-2,-,-,TRBV28,TGTGCCAGCAGTTTTGGGGTATATGGCTACACCTTC,CASSFGVYGYTF
TRBJ2-6,-,-,TRBV2,TGTGCCAGCAGTGAGGAGGCGGGGGCCAACGTCTTGACTTTC,CASSEEAGANVLTF
TRBJ1-5,-,-,TRBV28,TGTGCCAGCAGTTTGGAGACAGGCAGGCAGCCCCAGCATTTT,CASSLETGRQPQHF